Each of the 8 T cell receptor beta chains below was sequenced from the same sample in a study of blood T cells in healthy people across ages (dated by TCRdb to about 2015). To prepare the library, 5' RACE was applied. The reads were generated on an Illumina HiSeq 2500. A second about 7 to 11 cycle PCR used a sample-barcoded 5' primer and a J-beta primer mix. TCRdb reran the public reads through fastp at Q25 and MiXCR, keeping productive beta chains. Each entry merges the rows of one CDR3 protein and shows their most common DNA and genes. This sample has nearly 1 million distinct CDR3 sequences in its table, and about 51% of those were observed once. Of the sample, over 20% falls within the top ten clones. Input material: blood. All receptors derive from a woman in her fifties or sixties in good health.

The V gene is TRBV28, the J gene TRBJ2-5; 11 nucleotides align to TRBD1. This CDR3 comprises 15 residues. From germline, CDR1 is MDHEN and CDR2 SYDVKM. Losses at the gene ends were 8 bases for V and 4 bases for J; bases not matched to a gene: 9. CDR3 nucleotide sequence: TGTGCCAGCCGGACAGGGGGCTATCGAGGAGAGACCCAGTACTTC. The encoded protein is CASRTGGYRGETQYF.

The chain recombines TRBV5-1 with TRBJ2-6; D remains unclear. V was pared by 4 bases and J by 4 bases, with 9 bases between. The CDR3 length is 14 residues. Germline CDR1 and CDR2: SGHRS and YFSETQ. The CDR3 DNA sequence: TGCGCCAGCAGCCCCCGAGAGGGGGCCAACGTCCTGACTTTC. Its translation is CASSPREGANVLTF.

This chain connects TRBV10-3 to TRBJ2-6, with 7 bases aligning to TRBD1. The CDR3 sequence is 15 residues long. CDR1 and CDR2 (germline): ENHRY, SYGVKD. With V trimmed by 6 bases and J by 3 bases, 5 bases remained unmatched. The CDR3 reads CAISSTGIGANVLTF. CDR3 coding DNA: TGTGCCATCAGCTCGACAGGGATTGGGGCCAACGTCCTGACTTTC.

This clonotype was recorded a few times. As DNA, the CDR3 is TGCAGCGGGATGGGGGAGACCCAGTACTTC. Protein product: CSGMGETQYF. The chain joins TRBV29-1 to TRBJ2-5; unclear D gene. The CDR3 length is 10 residues. Germline-derived CDR1 and CDR2 are SQVTM and ANQGSEA. Deletions cut 7 bases from V and 5 bases from J, with 8 bases between.

The chain combines TRBV4-1 with TRBJ2-1, with TRBD1 matching 8 bases. Trimming cost V 2 bases and J 12 bases; bases outside gene matches: 15. The CDR3 runs 16 residues. Germline loops: CDR1 MGHRA, CDR2 YSYEKL. Here the CDR3 DNA reads TGCGCCAGCAGCCAATTCTTCCAAACAGGGGGAAGAACGCAGTTCTTC. Residues: CASSQFFQTGGRTQFF.

This chain links TRBV4-1 with TRBJ1-2; no definite D call. V was cut by 8 bases and J by 8 bases, with 15 bases left in between. This CDR3 spans 12 amino acids. Germline lookup yields CDR1 MGHRA and CDR2 YSYEKL. This chain's CDR3 is CASSSFSSGYTF. The CDR3 region has the DNA TGCGCCAGCTCAAGTTTTTCTAGCGGCTACACCTTC.

This clonotype appeared a few times. V and J are TRBV20-1 and TRBJ2-3; D remains unclear. The CDR3 runs to 12 residues. Trimming took off 3 bases at V and 6 bases at J, with 10 bases between the two ends. Germline V CDR1 and CDR2: DFQATT, SNEGSKA (reference sequence). The CDR3 reads CSASRAWDTQYF. In nucleotides, the CDR3 is TGCAGTGCTAGTAGGGCGTGGGATACGCAGTATTTT.

The chain is built from TRBV5-1 and TRBJ1-5; 7 nucleotides agree with TRBD1. The length of the CDR3 is 15 residues. The V gene's germline CDR1 is SGHRS and CDR2 YFSETQ. After removal of 2 bases from V and 0 bases from J, the junction contained 2 bases not matched to a gene. CDR3 protein: CASSFGTASNQPQHF. DNA for the CDR3: TGCGCCAGCAGCTTTGGGACAGCTAGCAATCAGCCCCAGCATTTT.